This TCR beta chain was profiled in a study of cytomegalovirus exposure and HLA in healthy donors. Study conclusions and caveats: Under in vitro conditions, a few CMV-associated chains were confirmed as specific for CMV antigens. Analysis performed later showed TCR beta chains linked to HLA being more clonally expanded than equally common others. Because they were indistinguishable, some V segments, including TRBV6-2 and TRBV6-3, were excluded.

This clone was found a few times. Its antigen is not identified. The PCR employed 60 Vbeta primers together with 13 Jbeta primers. Assay used: immunoSEQ multiplex PCR; TCRdb lists only in-frame clones, some missing. The sample consists of approximately 210,000 clones, 82% of them appearing once. This CDR3 has 14 residues. J was trimmed by 0 bases and V by 10 bases; bases with no gene match: 4. Germline CDR1 and CDR2: MNHNY and SVGAGI (reference sequence). This clonotype originated in a man between 35 and 55 years old in good health and CMV-seropositive. The chain joins TRBV6-6 to TRBJ1-5, with 9 bases aligning to TRBD1. The source material was PBMCs. DNA of the CDR3: TGTGCCACCGGGACAGGGCCTAGCAATCAGCCCCAGCATTTT. Amino acids: CATGTGPSNQPQHF.